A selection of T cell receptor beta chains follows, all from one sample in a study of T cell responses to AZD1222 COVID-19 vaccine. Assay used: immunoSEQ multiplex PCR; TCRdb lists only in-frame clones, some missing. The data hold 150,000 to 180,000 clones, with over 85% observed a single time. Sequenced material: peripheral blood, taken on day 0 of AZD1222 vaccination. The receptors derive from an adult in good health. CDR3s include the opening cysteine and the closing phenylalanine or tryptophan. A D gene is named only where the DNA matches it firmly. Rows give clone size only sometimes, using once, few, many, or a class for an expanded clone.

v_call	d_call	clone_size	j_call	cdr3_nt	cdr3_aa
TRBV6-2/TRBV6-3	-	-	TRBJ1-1	TGTGCCAGCAGCCAAACTTTCACTGAAGCTTTCTTT	CASSQTFTEAFF
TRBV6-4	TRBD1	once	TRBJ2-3	TGTGCCAGCAGTGATGCCGGGACAGGGAAAGCAGATACGCAGTATTTT	CASSDAGTGKADTQYF
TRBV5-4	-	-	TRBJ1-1	TGTGCCAGCAGCCCCGCCCTCTTCGACGTGGGCACTGAAGCTTTCTTT	CASSPALFDVGTEAFF
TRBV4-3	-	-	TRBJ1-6	TGCGCCAGCAGCCCTGGGAGGGAGACACTTCCCCTCCACTTT	CASSPGRETLPLHF
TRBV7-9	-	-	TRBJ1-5	TGTGCCAGCAGTTCCTCCGGGACACATCAGCCCCAGCATTTT	CASSSSGTHQPQHF
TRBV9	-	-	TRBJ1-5	TGTGCCAGCAGCGTTGACAGCCGGAATCAGCCCCAGCATTTT	CASSVDSRNQPQHF
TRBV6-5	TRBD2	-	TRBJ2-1	TGTGCCAGCAGACCGGGACTAGCATTTGATGAGCAGTTCTTC	CASRPGLAFDEQFF
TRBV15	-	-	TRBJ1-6	TGTGCCACCAGCAGAGAATCGGGGTACAATTCACCCCTCCACTTT	CATSRESGYNSPLHF
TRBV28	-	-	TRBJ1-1	TGTGCCAGCAGTTTACAAGGTACGAACACTGAAGCTTTCTTT	CASSLQGTNTEAFF
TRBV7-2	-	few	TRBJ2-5	TGTGCCAGCAGCCTCCTGGCCAAGGTGGGGGAGACCCAGTACTTC	CASSLLAKVGETQYF
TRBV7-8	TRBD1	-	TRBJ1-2	TGTGCCAGCAGCTCGACAGGACAGGGCCTCTCTGGCTACACCTTC	CASSSTGQGLSGYTF
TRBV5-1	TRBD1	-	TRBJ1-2	TGCGCCAGCAGCATCGACAGGGCGGAACATGGCTACACCTTC	CASSIDRAEHGYTF
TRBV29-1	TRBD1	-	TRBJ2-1	TGCAGCGTCCATACAGGGGTCGAGCAGTTCTTC	CSVHTGVEQFF
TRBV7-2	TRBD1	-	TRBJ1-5	TGTGCCAGCAGCGCGGACAGGGTCCAGCCCCAGCATTTT	CASSADRVQPQHF
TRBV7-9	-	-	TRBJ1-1	TGTGCCAGCAGACAGACGGACGGCACTGAAGCTTTCTTT	CASRQTDGTEAFF
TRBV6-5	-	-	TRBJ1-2	TGTGCCAGCAGTCCCCCGGACAGCTATGGCTACACCTTC	CASSPPDSYGYTF
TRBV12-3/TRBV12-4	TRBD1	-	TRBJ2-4	TGTGCCAGCAGTGAGGGCAGGGGGAACATTCAGTACTTC	CASSEGRGNIQYF
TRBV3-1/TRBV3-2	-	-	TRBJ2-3	TGTGCCAGCAGCCAAGGCGGGGGCAATACGCAGTATTTT	CASSQGGGNTQYF
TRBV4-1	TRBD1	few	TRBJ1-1	TGCGCCAGCAGCTTTCAGGGGGCGGTCACTGAAGCTTTCTTT	CASSFQGAVTEAFF
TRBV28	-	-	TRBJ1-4	TGTGCCAGCAGTTTAACTACAGGCGGAATTGAAAAACTGTTTTTT	CASSLTTGGIEKLFF
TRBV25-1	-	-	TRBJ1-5	TGTGCCACTCGGGGTGCGGGGAACAATCAGCCCCAGCATTTT	CATRGAGNNQPQHF
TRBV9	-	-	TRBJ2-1	TGTGCCAGCAGCGTAGAGGCACTATTAAGCAATGAGCAGTTCTTC	CASSVEALLSNEQFF
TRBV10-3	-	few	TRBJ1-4	TGTGCCGTCCGGCGGCCAAATGAAAAACTGTTTTTT	CAVRRPNEKLFF
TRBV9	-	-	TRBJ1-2	TGTGCCAGCAGCGTAGAAAGGAAAGCTAACTATGGCTACACCTTC	CASSVERKANYGYTF
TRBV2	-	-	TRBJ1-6	TGTGCCAGCAGAACCACGGGATCGCCCCTCCACTTT	CASRTTGSPLHF
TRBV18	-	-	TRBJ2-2	TGTGCCAGCTCACCACCCAGGGGCGCCGGGGAGCTGTTTTTT	CASSPPRGAGELFF
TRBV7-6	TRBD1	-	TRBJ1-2	TGTGCCAGCAGCTCCTCCCGGGACAGGGCGGATGGCTACACCTTC	CASSSSRDRADGYTF
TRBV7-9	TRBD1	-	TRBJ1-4	TGTGCCAGCGCGGGACAGGGTAATGGAAAACTGTTTTTT	CASAGQGNGKLFF
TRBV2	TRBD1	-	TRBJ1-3	TGTGCCAGCAGAAGAGACAGGGAAGGAAGAAACACCATATATTTT	CASRRDREGRNTIYF
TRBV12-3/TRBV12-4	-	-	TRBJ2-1	TGTGCCAGCAGTCAAGGACTGTTAAATGAGCAGTTCTTC	CASSQGLLNEQFF
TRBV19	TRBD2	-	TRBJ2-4	TGTGCCAGTAGTATAGGGTCAAGGACTAGCGGGGAACATCAGTACTTC	CASSIGSRTSGEHQYF
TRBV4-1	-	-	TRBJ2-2	TGCGCCAGCAGCCATCCCGGGGAGCTGTTTTTT	CASSHPGELFF
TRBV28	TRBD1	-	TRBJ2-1	TGTGCCAGCAGTTCCGCCGGGACAGGGATCAATGAGCAGTTCTTC	CASSSAGTGINEQFF
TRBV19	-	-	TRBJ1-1	TGTGCCAGTACTCGGGGGACTGAAGCTTTCTTT	CASTRGTEAFF
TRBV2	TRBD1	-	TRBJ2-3	TGTGCCAGCGAGGGCAGGGGGTCGACAGATACGCAGTATTTT	CASEGRGSTDTQYF
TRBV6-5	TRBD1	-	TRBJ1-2	TGTGCCAGCAGTTCCCGGACAGGGTACTATGGCTACACCTTC	CASSSRTGYYGYTF
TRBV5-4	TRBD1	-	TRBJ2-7	TGTGCCAGCAGCTTAAGCATCCAGGGGGCGGAGGAGCAGTACTTC	CASSLSIQGAEEQYF
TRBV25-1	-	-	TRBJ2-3	TGTGCCAGCAGCGAAGGGGGGGCCCCGCGGGGTACGCAGTATTTT	CASSEGGAPRGTQYF
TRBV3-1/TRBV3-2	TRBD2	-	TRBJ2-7	TGTGCCAGCAGCCAAAGAGTCGGGACTAGCGGGGTGGAAAAGTACGAGCAGTACTTC	CASSQRVGTSGVEKYEQYF
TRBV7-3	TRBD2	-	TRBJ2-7	TGTGCCAGCAGCTCCCAGGGGGGACTAGCGACTGTGCAGTACTTC	CASSSQGGLATVQYF